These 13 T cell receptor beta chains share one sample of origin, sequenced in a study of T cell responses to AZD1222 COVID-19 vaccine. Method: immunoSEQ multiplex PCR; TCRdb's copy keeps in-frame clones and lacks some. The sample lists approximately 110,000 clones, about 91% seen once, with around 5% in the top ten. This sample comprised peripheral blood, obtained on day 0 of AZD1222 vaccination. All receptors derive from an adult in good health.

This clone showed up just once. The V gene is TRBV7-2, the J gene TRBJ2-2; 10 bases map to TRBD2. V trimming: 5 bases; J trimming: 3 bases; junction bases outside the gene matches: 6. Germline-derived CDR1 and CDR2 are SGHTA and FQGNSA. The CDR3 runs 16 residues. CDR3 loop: CASSPIAGGHTGELFF. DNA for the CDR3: TGTGCCAGCAGCCCTATAGCGGGGGGTCACACCGGGGAGCTGTTTTTT.

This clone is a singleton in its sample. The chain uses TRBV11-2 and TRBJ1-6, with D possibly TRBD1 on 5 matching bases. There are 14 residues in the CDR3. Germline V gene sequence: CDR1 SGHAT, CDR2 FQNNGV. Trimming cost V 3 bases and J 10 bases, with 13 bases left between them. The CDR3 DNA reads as TGTGCCAGCAGCTTGGGTGAGGGACGGTCACCCCTCCACTTT. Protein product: CASSLGEGRSPLHF.

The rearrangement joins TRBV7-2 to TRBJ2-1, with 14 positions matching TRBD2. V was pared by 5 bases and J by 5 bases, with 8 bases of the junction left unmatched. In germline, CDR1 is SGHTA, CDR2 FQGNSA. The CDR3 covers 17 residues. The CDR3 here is CASSKRTSGGFDNEQFF. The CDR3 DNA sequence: TGTGCCAGCAGCAAAAGGACTAGCGGGGGGTTCGACAATGAGCAGTTCTTC.

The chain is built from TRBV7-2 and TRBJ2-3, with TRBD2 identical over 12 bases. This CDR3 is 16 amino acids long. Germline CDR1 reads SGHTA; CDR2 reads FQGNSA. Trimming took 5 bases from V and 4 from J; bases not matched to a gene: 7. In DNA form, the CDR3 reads TGTGCCAGCAGCCTCAGACTAGCGGGGGCCTCAGATACGCAGTATTTT. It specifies CASSLRLAGASDTQYF.

The DNA of the CDR3 is TGTGCCAGCAGCCAGACAGCGTCGCCACACTATGGCTACACCTTC. Protein sequence: CASSQTASPHYGYTF. The chain employs TRBV7-9 and TRBJ1-2, with D possibly matching TRBD1 (5 bases). This CDR3 region has 15 residues. The V end lost 5 bases, the J end lost 3 bases, and 16 bases lay between the germline ends. Germline lookup yields CDR1 SEHNR and CDR2 FQNEAQ (reference sequence). Variable domain in full (rest from reference TRBV7-9 and TRBJ1-2): DTGVSQNPRHKITKRGQNVTFRCDPISEHNRLYWYRQTLGQGPEFLTYFQNEAQLEKSRLLSDRFSAERPKGSFSTLEIQRTEQGDSAMYLCASSQTASPHYGYTFGSGTRLTVV.

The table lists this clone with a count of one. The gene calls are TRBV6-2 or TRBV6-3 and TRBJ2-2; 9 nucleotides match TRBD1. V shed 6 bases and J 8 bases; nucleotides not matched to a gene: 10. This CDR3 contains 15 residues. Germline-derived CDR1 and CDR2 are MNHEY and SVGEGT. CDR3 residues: CASSPTDRGTGELFF. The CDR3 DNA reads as TGTGCCAGCAGCCCCACCGACAGGGGGACGGGGGAGCTGTTTTTT.

The CDR3 DNA is TGTGCCAGCTCCCGGGGCGACAGGATGGGAAATCAGCCCCAGCATTTT. Translation gives CASSRGDRMGNQPQHF. This rearrangement joins TRBV18 to TRBJ1-5, with a weak D call TRBD1 (6 bases). With 6 bases removed from V and 4 bases from J, the gap between germline ends came to 19 bases. Germline CDR1 KGHSH, CDR2 LQKENI. The CDR3 covers 16 residues.

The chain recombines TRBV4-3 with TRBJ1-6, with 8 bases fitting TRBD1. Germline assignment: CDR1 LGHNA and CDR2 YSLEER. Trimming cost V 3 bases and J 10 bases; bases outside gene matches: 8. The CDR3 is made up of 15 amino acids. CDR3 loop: CASSQDTGGRSPLHF. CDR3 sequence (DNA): TGCGCCAGCAGCCAGGATACAGGGGGACGGTCACCCCTCCACTTT.

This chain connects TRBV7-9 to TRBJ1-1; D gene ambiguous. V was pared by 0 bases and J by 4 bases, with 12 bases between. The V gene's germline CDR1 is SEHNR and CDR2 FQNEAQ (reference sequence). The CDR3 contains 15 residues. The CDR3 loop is CASSLAQPSRTEAFF. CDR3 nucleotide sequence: TGTGCCAGCAGCTTAGCCCAGCCCTCTCGCACTGAAGCTTTCTTT.

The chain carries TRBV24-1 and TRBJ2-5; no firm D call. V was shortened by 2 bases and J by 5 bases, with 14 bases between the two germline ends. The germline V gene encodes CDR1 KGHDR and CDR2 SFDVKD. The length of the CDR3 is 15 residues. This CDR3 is CATSDSGTMGETQYF. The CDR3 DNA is TGTGCCACCAGTGATTCAGGCACCATGGGGGAGACCCAGTACTTC.

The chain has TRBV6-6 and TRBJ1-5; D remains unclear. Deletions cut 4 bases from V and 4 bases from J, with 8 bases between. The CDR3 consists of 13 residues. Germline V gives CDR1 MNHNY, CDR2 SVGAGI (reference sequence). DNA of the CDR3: TGTGCCAGCAGTTCCCAGTCAAATCAGCCCCAGCATTTT. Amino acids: CASSSQSNQPQHF.

The CDR3 sequence is CASRPGQIVNSPLHF. CDR3 nucleotides: TGTGCCAGCAGACCGGGACAGATCGTTAATTCACCCCTCCACTTT. This chain links TRBV27 with TRBJ1-6; 7 positions agree with TRBD1. The CDR3 sequence is 15 residues long. CDR1 is MNHEY, CDR2 SMNVEV, per germline (reference sequence). Trimming at V came to 6 bases and at J to 6 bases, leaving 8 bases not matched to a gene.

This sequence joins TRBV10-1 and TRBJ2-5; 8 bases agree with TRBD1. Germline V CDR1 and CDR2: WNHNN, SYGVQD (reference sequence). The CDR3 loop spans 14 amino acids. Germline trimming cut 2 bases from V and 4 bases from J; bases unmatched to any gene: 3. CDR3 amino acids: CASSEGQGGETQYF. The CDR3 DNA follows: TGCGCCAGCAGTGAGGGACAGGGTGGAGAGACCCAGTACTTC.